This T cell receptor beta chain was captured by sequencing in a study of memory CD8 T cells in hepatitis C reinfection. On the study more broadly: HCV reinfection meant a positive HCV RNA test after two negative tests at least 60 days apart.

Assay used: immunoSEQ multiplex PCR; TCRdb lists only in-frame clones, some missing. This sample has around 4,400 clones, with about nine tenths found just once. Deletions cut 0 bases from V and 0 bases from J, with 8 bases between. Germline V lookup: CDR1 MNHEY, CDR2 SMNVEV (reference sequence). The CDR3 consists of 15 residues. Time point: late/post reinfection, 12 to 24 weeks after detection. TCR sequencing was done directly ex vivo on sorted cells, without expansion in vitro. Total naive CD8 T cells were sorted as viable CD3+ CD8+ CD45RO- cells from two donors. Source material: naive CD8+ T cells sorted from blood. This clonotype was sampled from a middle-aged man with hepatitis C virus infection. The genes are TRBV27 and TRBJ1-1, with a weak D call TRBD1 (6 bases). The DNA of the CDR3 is TGTGCCAGCAGTTTATCGGGGGGGCTGAACACTGAAGCTTTCTTT. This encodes CASSLSGGLNTEAFF.